This T cell receptor (beta chain) was recorded in a study of regulatory T cells in long-lasting Graves disease. Notes on the study in general: Samples came from peripheral blood alone, without thyroid tissue.

CDR3 regions were amplified by Arm-PCR using iRepertoire HTBI primers to build TCR beta libraries. Via MiXCR, TCRdb re-called the multiplex PCR reads, giving one row per CDR3 protein. This sample has approximately 540,000 distinct CDR3 sequences, with about 12% found just once. This clonotype has ten or more counts. Its cognate antigen is unknown. Time point: newly diagnosed GD, antithyroid drugs for less than 3 months. RNA isolated from PBMCs was used to make the TCR library. The same specimen was also included in a second study, on T cells in Graves' hyperthyroidism and ophthalmopathy.

The origin of this receptor is a woman in her 30s with Graves disease. The source material was peripheral blood mononuclear cells (PBMCs), sampled at new diagnosis, from a patient treated with antithyroid drugs.

The CDR3 DNA follows: TGTGCCAGCACCGTGGACGGATATGGCTACACCTTC. Amino acid sequence: CASTVDGYGYTF. J is TRBJ1-2 and V is TRBV6-2 or TRBV6-3; D unresolved. The CDR3 extends over 12 amino acids. The V gene's germline CDR1 is MNHEY and CDR2 SVGEGT. V lost 7 bases, J lost 5 bases, and 11 bases lay in between.